This T cell receptor (beta chain) came from a study of early T cells in non-severe SARS-CoV-2 infection. Across the study: Sequencing was performed on bulk RNA from unsorted whole blood, leaving chains unpaired.

To note about this clonotype: Its cognate antigen is unknown.

TCRdb ran MiXCR on the 5' RACE reads and lists one entry per CDR3 protein. Of some 53,000 distinct CDR3 sequences listed, just over 8% are singletons. The study's findings and limits: Missing private and CD4 specificities, VDJdb matching favored anti-spike CD8 responses.

Between the trimmed V and J ends, which lost 2 bases and 7 bases, there was a span of 8 bases. The CDR3 has 12 amino acids. Sequenced sample: whole blood. The sequence was collected from an adult who was a healthcare worker with PCR-confirmed SARS-CoV-2 infection or an uninfected control (not recorded which). This chain connects TRBV12-3 or TRBV12-4 to TRBJ1-2, with D uncertain. The CDR3: CASSLRLTGYTF. As DNA, the CDR3 is TGTGCCAGCAGTTTAAGGTTGACTGGCTACACCTTC.